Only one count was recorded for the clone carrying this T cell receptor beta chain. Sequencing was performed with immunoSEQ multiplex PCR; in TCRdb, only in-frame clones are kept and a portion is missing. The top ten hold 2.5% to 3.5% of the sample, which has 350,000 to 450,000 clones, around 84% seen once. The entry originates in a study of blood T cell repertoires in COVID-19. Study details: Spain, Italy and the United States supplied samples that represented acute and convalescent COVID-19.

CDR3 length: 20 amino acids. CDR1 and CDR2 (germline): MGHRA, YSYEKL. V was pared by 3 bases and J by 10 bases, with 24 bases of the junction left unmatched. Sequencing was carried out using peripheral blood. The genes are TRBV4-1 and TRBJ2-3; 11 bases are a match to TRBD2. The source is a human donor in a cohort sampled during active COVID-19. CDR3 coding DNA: TGCGCCAGCAGCCAGGACCCCGGGACTAGCGGCATTCTCCAAGATACCGCGCAGTATTTT. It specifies CASSQDPGTSGILQDTAQYF.